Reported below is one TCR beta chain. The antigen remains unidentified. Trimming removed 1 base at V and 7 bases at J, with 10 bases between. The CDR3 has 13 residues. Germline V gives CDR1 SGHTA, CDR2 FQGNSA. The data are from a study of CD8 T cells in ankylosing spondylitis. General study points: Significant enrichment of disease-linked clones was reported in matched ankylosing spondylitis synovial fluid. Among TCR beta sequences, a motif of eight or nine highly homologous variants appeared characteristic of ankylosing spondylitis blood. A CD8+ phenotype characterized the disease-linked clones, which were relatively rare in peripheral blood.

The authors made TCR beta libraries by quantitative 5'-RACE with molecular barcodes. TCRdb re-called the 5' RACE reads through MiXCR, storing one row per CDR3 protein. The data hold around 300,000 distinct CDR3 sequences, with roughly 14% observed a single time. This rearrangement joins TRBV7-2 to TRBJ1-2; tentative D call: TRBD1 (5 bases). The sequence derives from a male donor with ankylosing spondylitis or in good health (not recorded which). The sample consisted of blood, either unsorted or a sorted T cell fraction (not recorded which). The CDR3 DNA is TGTGCCAGCAGCTTAGGACAGCAGCGTGGCTACACCTTC. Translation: CASSLGQQRGYTF.